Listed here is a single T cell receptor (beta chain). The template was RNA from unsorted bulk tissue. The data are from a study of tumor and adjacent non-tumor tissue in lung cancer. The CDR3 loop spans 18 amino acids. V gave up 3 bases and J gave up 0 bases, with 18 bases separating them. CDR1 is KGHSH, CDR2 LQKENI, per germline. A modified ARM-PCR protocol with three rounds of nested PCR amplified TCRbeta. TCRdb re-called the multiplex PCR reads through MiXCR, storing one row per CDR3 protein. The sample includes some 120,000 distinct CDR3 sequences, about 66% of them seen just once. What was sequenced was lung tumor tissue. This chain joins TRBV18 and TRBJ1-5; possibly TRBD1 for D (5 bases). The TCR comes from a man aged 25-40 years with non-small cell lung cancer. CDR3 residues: CASSPSGRGSPSNQPQHF. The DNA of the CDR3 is TGTGCCAGCTCACCGTCGGGACGGGGAAGCCCTAGCAATCAGCCCCAGCATTTT.